Described below is a single T cell receptor (beta chain) sequence and its context. CDR1 MGHRA and CDR2 YSYEKL come from the germline V gene. The CDR3 is 15 residues long. With V trimmed by 4 bases and J by 3 bases, 5 bases remained unmatched. These data are taken from a study of cytomegalovirus exposure and HLA in healthy donors. The PCR made use of 60 Vbeta and 13 Jbeta primers. TCRdb's table, derived via immunoSEQ multiplex PCR, lists solely in-frame clones and lacks some. Counted here are 95,000 to 150,000 clones, around 77% occurring once; the ten biggest clones make up roughly 6%. V usage is TRBV4-1 and J usage is TRBJ2-2; 7 bases are a match to TRBD1. The sample taken for sequencing was PBMCs. This receptor was obtained from a young man in good health and CMV-seropositive. CDR3 protein: CASSRLGTDTGELFF. The CDR3 nucleotides read TGCGCCAGCAGCCGATTGGGGACAGACACCGGGGAGCTGTTTTTT.